A single sample gave rise to the 24 T cell receptor beta chains below, sequenced in a study of T cells expressing NK-cell markers. TCRdb re-analyzed the 5' RACE reads; it lists each CDR3 protein once, without DNA. This sample's table reports about 440,000 distinct CDR3 sequences. The sample comprised blood T cells: a sorted CD56 or NKG2C T cell subset, CD4+ or CD8+ T cells, or bulk PBMC T cells (not recorded which). These receptors were obtained from a woman aged 18-70 years in good health.

This chain links TRBV12-3 or TRBV12-4 with TRBJ1-1. This CDR3 comprises 17 residues. CDR3 protein: CASRMAREGGRNTEAFF.

The chain recombines TRBV5-1 with TRBJ2-1; TCRdb picks TRBD2, but there is no DNA to check that call. The germline gives CDR1 SGHRS, CDR2 YFSETQ. The CDR3 length is 15 residues. CDR3 residues: CASSGTSLQSDEQFF.

V usage is TRBV5-4 and J usage is TRBJ2-1; TCRdb lists TRBD2, though no DNA is available to test this call. The CDR3 extends over 14 amino acids. Germline V gene sequence: CDR1 SGHNT, CDR2 YYREEE (reference sequence). CDR3 region: CASSLSEGYNEQFF.

V and J are TRBV28 and TRBJ1-1; the TCRdb D gene call, TRBD1, has no DNA to confirm it. Germline CDR1 MDHEN, CDR2 SYDVKM. The CDR3 has 15 residues. The CDR3: CASTVRSGGRTEAFF.

The chain carries TRBV12-3 or TRBV12-4 and TRBJ2-7. This CDR3 region has 12 residues. The CDR3 is CASSFESPEQYF.

The chain has TRBV7-2 and TRBJ1-5. Germline CDR1 is SGHTA and CDR2 is FQGNSA. This CDR3 is 13 amino acids long. The CDR3 sequence is CASSWKGGQPQHF.

The genes are TRBV20-1 and TRBJ2-7; TCRdb's D gene call, TRBD2, goes unchecked for lack of DNA. Germline assignment: CDR1 DFQATT and CDR2 SNEGSKA (reference sequence). This CDR3 contains 16 residues. The CDR3 region is CSAREGASGLTYEQYF.

The chain employs TRBV15 and TRBJ2-7; TCRdb outputs TRBD1, but without DNA this stays unchecked. The CDR3 totals 15 residues. Germline values: CDR1 LNHNV, CDR2 YYDKDF (reference sequence). This CDR3 reads CATSRDPGPTYEQYF. Full variable domain (outside the CDR3, taken from reference TRBV15 and TRBJ2-7): DAMVIQNPRYQVTQFGKPVTLSCSQTLNHNVMYWYQQKSSQAPKLLFHYYDKDFNNEADTPDNFQSRRPNTSFCFLDIRSPGLGDTAMYLCATSRDPGPTYEQYFGPGTRLTVT.

The chain has TRBV27 and TRBJ2-1; the TCRdb D gene call, TRBD2, has no DNA to confirm it. The CDR3 runs 16 residues. Germline V lookup: CDR1 MNHEY, CDR2 SMNVEV (reference sequence). CDR3 region: CASSSYTDRRGNEQFF.

The chain is built from TRBV10-3 and TRBJ2-3; as DNA is missing, the TRBD2 call by TCRdb cannot be tested. Germline V gives CDR1 ENHRY, CDR2 SYGVKD. The CDR3 spans 14 residues. CDR3 sequence reads: CAIMTSGTTDTQYF.

The rearrangement joins TRBV9 to TRBJ2-7; TCRdb designates TRBD1, a call that cannot be tested without DNA. The CDR3 totals 13 residues. Germline CDR1 reads SGDLS; CDR2 reads YYNGEE. This CDR3 is CASGTGVVYEQYF. Full variable domain (rest looked up from reference TRBV9 and TRBJ2-7): DSGVTQTPKHLITATGQRVTLRCSPRSGDLSVYWYQQSLDQGLQFLIQYYNGEERAKGNILERFSAQQFPDLHSELNLSSLELGDSALYFCASGTGVVYEQYFGPGTRLTVT.

The gene calls are TRBV18 and TRBJ2-7; the TCRdb call, TRBD1, lacks DNA for checking. CDR3 size: 15 residues. Germline V gene data show CDR1 as KGHSH and CDR2 as LQKENI. The CDR3 spells CASSREQGPPYEQYF.

The genes are TRBV7-2 and TRBJ2-7; TCRdb's D gene call, TRBD2, goes unchecked for lack of DNA. CDR1 is SGHTA, CDR2 FQGNSA, per germline. This CDR3 contains 17 residues. CDR3 region: CASSSPAGGRSSYEQYF.

This chain connects TRBV20-1 to TRBJ2-1; the D call from TCRdb, TRBD1, cannot be confirmed without DNA. The CDR3 runs 14 residues. Germline-derived CDR1 and CDR2 are DFQATT and SNEGSKA (reference sequence). The CDR3 is CSALIPGSYNEQFF.

The gene calls are TRBV25-1 and TRBJ2-1. Germline V lookup: CDR1 MGHDK, CDR2 SYGVNS. This CDR3 comprises 14 residues. The CDR3 here is CASSEFQLYNEQFF.

The chain recombines TRBV20-1 with TRBJ2-1; the TCRdb D gene call, TRBD1, has no DNA to confirm it. This CDR3 is 13 amino acids long. Germline V gives CDR1 DFQATT, CDR2 SNEGSKA (reference sequence). The CDR3 sequence is CSASRGGYNEQFF.

The J gene is TRBJ2-1, the V gene TRBV20-1; as DNA is missing, the TRBD1 call by TCRdb cannot be tested. The length of the CDR3 is 16 residues. Per germline, CDR1 DFQATT and CDR2 SNEGSKA (reference sequence). The CDR3 here is CSARDMGANSYNEQFF.

This rearrangement joins TRBV3-1 to TRBJ1-6; the TCRdb call, TRBD1, lacks DNA for checking. The CDR3 sequence is 14 residues long. Germline loops: CDR1 LGHDT, CDR2 YNNKEL (reference sequence). The CDR3: CASTLGGVGSPLHF.

The chain couples TRBV7-6 to TRBJ2-7; TCRdb outputs TRBD2, but without DNA this stays unchecked. The CDR3 loop spans 16 amino acids. CDR1 is SGHVS and CDR2 is FNYEAQ in the germline V gene. This chain's CDR3 is CASSLGTGTSGYEQYF.

This rearrangement joins TRBV29-1 to TRBJ1-2; TCRdb reports TRBD1, a call that lacks DNA to check it against. The germline V gene has CDR1 SQVTM and CDR2 ANQGSEA. This CDR3 has 12 amino acids. This CDR3 is CSVPGRRVGYTF.

This chain links TRBV7-3 with TRBJ2-5; TCRdb indicates TRBD2, and absent DNA this call remains unverified. The CDR3 has 15 amino acids. Germline CDR1 is SGHTA and CDR2 is FQGTGA. The chain's CDR3 is CASSLIASGSETQYF. Looking up the rest from reference TRBV7-3 and TRBJ2-5 gives the full variable domain: GAGVSQTPSNKVTEKGKYVELRCDPISGHTALYWYRQSLGQGPEFLIYFQGTGAADDSGLPNDRFFAVRPEGSVSTLKIQRTERGDSAVYLCASSLIASGSETQYFGPGTRLLVL.

This chain uses TRBV12-3 or TRBV12-4 with TRBJ1-5. The CDR3 runs 13 residues. CDR3 residues: CASSLGQNQPQHF.

The CDR3 here is CASSLHREQYF. V is TRBV12-3 or TRBV12-4 and J is TRBJ2-7. The CDR3 runs to 11 residues.

V gene TRBV5-1 combines with J gene TRBJ2-2. The CDR3 consists of 15 residues. Germline V CDR1 and CDR2: SGHRS, YFSETQ. CDR3 sequence: CASERTGANTGELFF.